The 17 T cell receptor beta chains given below trace back to one sample, sequenced in a study of shared clonotypes between healthy human individuals. The assay was immunoSEQ multiplex PCR, and TCRdb's table has in-frame clones only and misses some. Found here are some 2,000,000 clones, over 85% of them singletons; the top ten hold 0.13%. The sequencing input was naive CD4+ T cells sorted from blood. Subset reported: CD45RA+ positively selected. These receptor sequences come from a man aged 18 to 29 in good health.

The chain is built from TRBV28 and TRBJ1-6; possible D gene TRBD1, 6 bases. Germline V CDR1 and CDR2: MDHEN, SYDVKM. The V and J ends lost 7 bases and 5 bases respectively, with 12 bases between them. The CDR3 has 14 residues. The chain's CDR3 is CASTGQGNNSPLHF. The CDR3 coding sequence is TGTGCCAGCACAGGTCAGGGGAATAATTCACCCCTCCACTTT.

As concerns this clone: One junction end does not reproduce the germline sequence, and a read error may be involved. The V gene is TRBV29-1, the J gene TRBJ2-2; 8 bases are a match to TRBD1. The V gene's germline CDR1 is SQVTM and CDR2 ANQGSEA. The CDR3 runs to 14 residues. The CDR3 nucleotides are TGCAGCGTAGACAGGGGATCGAAGACCGGGGAGCTGTTTTTT. This codes for CSVDRGSKTGELFF.

In the case of this clone: Within the sample, other DNA sequences also encode this same CDR3. The chain joins TRBV7-2 to TRBJ2-7; 9 bases are a match to TRBD2. With 1 base clipped from V and 0 bases from J, the junction kept 1 base outside the gene matches. Looked up from germline, CDR1 is SGHTA and CDR2 is FQGNSA. The CDR3 length is 15 residues. CDR3 sequence reads: CASSLGSGSSYEQYF. CDR3 coding DNA: TGTGCCAGCAGCTTAGGTAGCGGGAGCTCCTACGAGCAGTACTTC.

Concerning this clone: A read error may be the cause here, since a much bigger clone is one base away. V and J are TRBV7-2 and TRBJ1-5; unclear D gene. This CDR3 spans 12 amino acids. Germline V gives CDR1 SGHTA, CDR2 FQGNSA. V shed 4 bases and J shed 1 base, with 2 bases lying between them. In DNA, the CDR3 is TGTGCCAGCAGCTACAGCAATCAGCCCCAGCATTTT. The encoded protein is CASSYSNQPQHF.

In its sample, this clone was seen once. J is TRBJ2-1 and V is TRBV6-5, with 10 bases matching TRBD2. The CDR3 runs 16 residues. The ends lost 4 bases at V and 4 bases at J; junction bases unmatched: 7. Germline-derived CDR1 and CDR2 are MNHEY and SVGAGI. The CDR3 region is CASSSGLAGVYNEQFF. The CDR3 nucleotides are TGTGCCAGCAGTTCTGGGCTAGCGGGAGTTTACAATGAGCAGTTCTTC.

This chain uses TRBV28 with TRBJ2-5; weak D call: TRBD2 (7 bases). The germline CDR1 and CDR2 sequences are MDHEN and SYDVKM. Trimming left V 6 bases short and J 4 bases short, with 18 bases between. The CDR3 spans 15 residues. The CDR3: CASRGVAGEGETQYF. The DNA for the CDR3 is TGTGCCAGCAGAGGGGTGGCAGGGGAGGGAGAGACCCAGTACTTC.

This chain uses TRBV19 with TRBJ1-6; no clear D. The germline CDR1 and CDR2 sequences are LNHDA and SQIVND (reference sequence). The V end lost 3 bases, the J end lost 6 bases, and 12 bases lay between the germline ends. The CDR3 spans 15 residues. The CDR3 region is CASSIGAETNSPLHF. The CDR3 DNA reads as TGTGCCAGTAGTATTGGAGCAGAAACTAATTCACCCCTCCACTTT.

The gene calls are TRBV9 and TRBJ2-3, with TRBD2 matching over 7 bases. The J segment lost 0 bases and the V segment lost 4 bases, leaving 5 bases of the junction unmatched. The CDR3 contains 15 residues. Germline V gene data show CDR1 as SGDLS and CDR2 as YYNGEE. The CDR3 loop is CASSPSGVSTDTQYF. In nucleotides, the CDR3 is TGTGCCAGCAGCCCAAGCGGGGTGAGCACAGATACGCAGTATTTT.

Comments on this clone: In the same sample, other DNA sequences code for this CDR3. This chain uses TRBV5-1 with TRBJ2-6; D possibly matches TRBD1 or TRBD2 (5 bases each). Germline assignment: CDR1 SGHRS and CDR2 YFSETQ. Trimming shortened V by 0 bases and J by 2 bases, and 6 bases separated the two germline ends. This CDR3 spans 15 amino acids. The CDR3: CASSLVGAGANVLTF. The CDR3 DNA sequence: TGCGCCAGCAGCTTGGTGGGGGCTGGGGCCAACGTCCTGACTTTC.

Worth noting for this clone: A read error may be the cause here, since a much bigger clone is one base away. The CDR3 here is CAIGDSGGPNQPQHF. The CDR3 bases are TGTGCCATCGGTGACAGCGGGGGCCCAAATCAGCCCCAGCATTTT. This sequence joins TRBV10-3 and TRBJ1-5; TRBD1 might be the D (6 bases). The CDR3 runs 15 residues. The germline CDR1 and CDR2 sequences are ENHRY and SYGVKD.

V usage is TRBV7-9 and J usage is TRBJ1-6, with a weak D call TRBD1 (5 bases). Trimming removed 2 bases from V and 10 bases from J, with 15 bases in between. The CDR3 sequence is 15 residues long. CDR1 and CDR2 from the germline V gene are SEHNR and FQNEAQ (reference sequence). CDR3 sequence: CASSLIARARSPLHF. The CDR3 bases are TGTGCCAGCAGCTTAATAGCCAGGGCTCGGTCACCCCTCCACTTT. Based on the CDR3 plus reference TRBV7-9 and TRBJ1-6, the full variable domain is DTGVSQNPRHKITKRGQNVTFRCDPISEHNRLYWYRQTLGQGPEFLTYFQNEAQLEKSRLLSDRFSAERPKGSFSTLEIQRTEQGDSAMYLCASSLIARARSPLHFGNGTRLTVT.

The chain uses TRBV10-3 and TRBJ2-1; D may be TRBD1 (5 bases). The V and J ends lost 0 bases and 6 bases respectively, with 9 bases between them. This CDR3 is built from 14 residues. CDR1 and CDR2 from the germline V gene are ENHRY and SYGVKD. CDR3 bases: TGTGCCATCAGTGAGTCAGCAGGGCTCAATGAGCAGTTCTTC. Translating it yields CAISESAGLNEQFF.

The chain joins TRBV7-2 to TRBJ2-3; D not certain. This CDR3 has 14 amino acids. The germline CDR1 and CDR2 sequences are SGHTA and FQGNSA. The germline V and J ends were trimmed by 0 bases and 6 bases, with 10 bases remaining between them. CDR3: CASSLALVSDTQYF. DNA of the CDR3: TGTGCCAGCAGCTTAGCGCTGGTCTCTGATACGCAGTATTTT.

For this clone: A clone one base away is much larger, so this may be a read error. CDR3 amino acids: CASSQDSYEQYF. The DNA of the CDR3 is TGTGCCAGCAGCCAGGACAGCTACGAGCAGTACTTC. The chain couples TRBV11-2 to TRBJ2-7; a possible D gene is TRBD1 (6 bases). This CDR3 comprises 12 residues. Trimming took off 5 bases at V and 3 bases at J, with 8 bases between the two ends. Germline V gives CDR1 SGHAT, CDR2 FQNNGV.

The chain uses TRBV4-1 and TRBJ2-1, with 9 bases matching TRBD2. The CDR3 is 17 amino acids. V lost 0 bases, J lost 2 bases, and 5 bases stayed unmatched. Germline V gene sequence: CDR1 MGHRA, CDR2 YSYEKL. The CDR3 bases are TGCGCCAGCAGCCAAGAAGGAGTAGCGGGGGCCTACAATGAGCAGTTCTTC. This codes for CASSQEGVAGAYNEQFF.

V and J are TRBV11-1 and TRBJ2-1; 14 bases are shared with TRBD2. Losses at the gene ends were 1 base for V and 5 bases for J; bases not matched to a gene: 7. This CDR3 has 18 amino acids. Germline V gives CDR1 SGHAT, CDR2 FQDESV (reference sequence). The CDR3: CASSLEGTSGGFDNEQFF. For the CDR3, the DNA is TGTGCCAGCAGCTTAGAGGGGACTAGCGGGGGTTTTGACAATGAGCAGTTCTTC.

This clone was seen once. The CDR3 sequence: CASSPTSGGYEQFF. The CDR3 DNA follows: TGCGCCAGCAGCCCGACTAGCGGTGGATATGAGCAGTTCTTC. The chain has TRBV5-1 and TRBJ2-1, with TRBD2 matching over 9 bases. There are 14 residues in the CDR3. V trimming: 4 bases; J trimming: 8 bases; junction bases outside the gene matches: 7. The V gene's germline CDR1 is SGHRS and CDR2 YFSETQ.